This is a list of T cell receptor beta chains from one sample in a study of T cells in Graves' hyperthyroidism and ophthalmopathy. TCRdb processed the multiplex PCR reads anew with MiXCR; each CDR3 protein has one entry. The sample lists a few hundred thousand distinct CDR3 sequences, less than 20% occurring once. Sequencing used blood. The receptors stem from a man between 18 and 35 years old with Graves' ophthalmopathy. Each CDR3 is given with its conserved first and last residue. A D gene is named only where the DNA matches it firmly. Only part of the rows carry a size: once, few, many, or a class if the clone is expanded.

v_call,j_call,d_call,clone_size,cdr3_nt,cdr3_aa
TRBV6-1,TRBJ1-2,-,many,TGTGCCAGCAGTGAAGCGCGTCGGGCGAACTATGGCTACACCTTC,CASSEARRANYGYTF
TRBV2,TRBJ1-5,TRBD1,many,TGTGCCAGCAGAGAGGGGGCCGGCAATCAGCCCCAGCATTTT,CASREGAGNQPQHF
TRBV10-3,TRBJ2-3,-,few,TGTGCCATCGGTGCAAGGGGCCGTGGTAGCACAGATACGCAGTATTTT,CAIGARGRGSTDTQYF
TRBV28,TRBJ2-3,-,many,TGTGCCAGCAGGCTTCCCACAGATACGCAGTATTTT,CASRLPTDTQYF
TRBV10-3,TRBJ1-1,-,few,TGTGCCATCAGTGACCCCACGAATTCGGGAACTGAAGCTTTCTTT,CAISDPTNSGTEAFF
TRBV20-1,TRBJ2-3,-,few,TGCAGTGCCGGCGGGGGCGCAGATACGCAGTATTTT,CSAGGGADTQYF
TRBV9,TRBJ2-3,TRBD2,-,TGTGCCAGCAGCGTAAGCGGGGGGCTTTCTGATACGCAGTATTTT,CASSVSGGLSDTQYF
TRBV6-6,TRBJ2-2,-,few,TGTGCCAGCAGTTACAGGGAGATCCCGAACACCGGGGAGCTGTTTTTT,CASSYREIPNTGELFF
TRBV6-1,TRBJ1-1,-,few,TGTGCCAGCGGAGGTGACACTGAAGCTTTCTTT,CASGGDTEAFF
TRBV29-1,TRBJ1-1,TRBD1,-,TGCAGCGTTCACAGGGGCCTGAACACTGAAGCTTTCTTT,CSVHRGLNTEAFF
TRBV10-3,TRBJ2-3,TRBD2,few,TGTGCCATCAGCTCGGGACTAGCGGGGGGCACAGATACGCAGTATTTT,CAISSGLAGGTDTQYF
TRBV6-5,TRBJ1-6,-,few,TGTGCCAGCAGTTACGGGACCGATTCACCCCTCCACTTT,CASSYGTDSPLHF
TRBV3-1,TRBJ2-1,-,few,TGTGCCAGCAGCCAAGTAGGGGGGCGGAGAAAGTTCTTC,CASSQVGGRRKFF
TRBV5-1,TRBJ2-7,TRBD1,many,TGCGCCAGCAGCTATGGACAGGGGTTGTACCCCCGAACGGACGAGCAGTACTTC,CASSYGQGLYPRTDEQYF
TRBV6-1,TRBJ1-5,-,-,TGTGCCAGCAGTGTATTAGGCCTTGGGAATCAGCCCCAGCATTTT,CASSVLGLGNQPQHF
TRBV12-3/TRBV12-4,TRBJ2-7,TRBD1,many,TGTGCCAGCAGTACCGGGACAGGGGTTACCTACGAGCAGTACTTC,CASSTGTGVTYEQYF
TRBV11-2,TRBJ2-5,-,many,TGTGCCAGCAGCCTCGCCCACGAGGCGACCCAGTACTTC,CASSLAHEATQYF
TRBV7-9,TRBJ1-4,-,many,TGTGCCAGCAGCTTAGTAGCGCCAGCGCGTGAAAAACTGTTTTTT,CASSLVAPAREKLFF
TRBV16,TRBJ1-2,TRBD1,many,TGTGCCAGCAGCCACGAGACAGGGCGCTATGGCTACACCTTC,CASSHETGRYGYTF
TRBV7-9,TRBJ1-1,-,many,TGTGCCAGCAGCTTGTGGCTGGCAGGGGAAGGCAACACTGAAGCTTTCTTT,CASSLWLAGEGNTEAFF
TRBV6-1,TRBJ2-1,-,many,TGTGCCAGCGCAAGGTTTGGAAACAATGAGCAGTTCTTC,CASARFGNNEQFF
TRBV18,TRBJ1-2,-,-,TGTGCCAGCTCAGCGACCGACACATCCTTTGCGGGCCACACCTTC,CASSATDTSFAGHTF
TRBV11-2,TRBJ2-7,-,-,TGTGCCAGCAGCTTATCGAGTCTGGCTAGTCCAGGACGGGGGAACGAGCAGTACTTC,CASSLSSLASPGRGNEQYF
TRBV5-1,TRBJ2-7,-,medium-sized,TGCGCCAGCAGCTTGACAGGGTCCGCCTACGAGCAGTACTTC,CASSLTGSAYEQYF
TRBV20-1,TRBJ1-6,-,many,TGCAGTGCCGAGACCCGGGGGAATTCACCCCTCCACTTT,CSAETRGNSPLHF
TRBV4-2,TRBJ2-1,-,few,TGTGCCAGCACCCATTTTCCGCAAGACAATGAGCAGTTCTTC,CASTHFPQDNEQFF
TRBV5-1,TRBJ2-7,TRBD1,-,TGCGCCAGCAGCCCCGCCGGGACAGGGCTGAGCAACGAGCAGTACTTC,CASSPAGTGLSNEQYF
TRBV20-1,TRBJ2-7,-,few,TGCAGTGCATGGGACATCTCCGAGCAGTACTTC,CSAWDISEQYF
TRBV6-1,TRBJ1-5,TRBD1,-,TGTGCCAGCAGTACTCTGGAGGGACAGGGGAGCAATCAGCCCCAGCATTTT,CASSTLEGQGSNQPQHF
TRBV7-2,TRBJ2-5,TRBD1,few,TGTGCCAGCAGCCTGGACAGGGGGCGGGCGAGGGAGACCCAGTACTTC,CASSLDRGRARETQYF
TRBV28,TRBJ2-1,TRBD2,many,TGTGCCAGCAGTTTGGGGCCTCTGGGGGGGAGCTCCTACAATGAGCAGTTCTTC,CASSLGPLGGSSYNEQFF
TRBV18,TRBJ1-2,TRBD1,many,TGTGCCAGCTCACCCCCAGGGGGGCTTAACTATGGCTACACCTTC,CASSPPGGLNYGYTF
TRBV10-2,TRBJ1-3,-,few,TGCGCCAGCAGTGAGGCCAGCTCTGGAAACACCATATATTTT,CASSEASSGNTIYF
TRBV2,TRBJ1-5,-,many,TGTGCCAGCAGTGAAGTGAGGGGGAATCAGCCCCAGCATTTT,CASSEVRGNQPQHF
TRBV20-1,TRBJ1-1,-,few,TGCAGTGGTGAAGGCGCTTTCTTT,CSGEGAFF
TRBV27,TRBJ1-2,-,once,TGTGCCAGCCACTCTAAGGAGAACTATGGCTACACCTTC,CASHSKENYGYTF
TRBV7-9,TRBJ1-4,TRBD1,few,TGTGCCAGCAGCTTAGGAGCACAGGGGGAAAAACTGTTTTTT,CASSLGAQGEKLFF
TRBV2,TRBJ2-3,-,-,TGTGCCAGCAGTGTCGAGGGCAGACGTAGCACAGATACGCAGTATTTT,CASSVEGRRSTDTQYF
TRBV24-1,TRBJ2-1,TRBD2,many,TGTGCCACCAGTGACACTAGCGGGGGGTCCAATGAGCAGTTCTTC,CATSDTSGGSNEQFF
TRBV4-2,TRBJ1-2,TRBD1,many,TGTGCCAGCAGCCAGGGATCCGGGACAGGGGCCTATGGCTACACCTTC,CASSQGSGTGAYGYTF
TRBV27,TRBJ1-3,-,few,TGTGCCAGCAGCCCCCAGGGTGGGGTTGGAAACACCATATATTTT,CASSPQGGVGNTIYF
TRBV13,TRBJ2-1,TRBD1,many,TGTGCCAGCAGCTTTCGGGACAGCCCTTGGGAGCAGTTCTTC,CASSFRDSPWEQFF
TRBV10-3,TRBJ2-3,-,-,TGTGCCATCGGACAAGTCACAGATACGCAGTATTTT,CAIGQVTDTQYF
TRBV12-3/TRBV12-4,TRBJ2-1,TRBD2,-,TGTGCCAGCAGTCGACTAGCGGGGGGGATAGGCTCCTACAATGAGCAGTTCTTC,CASSRLAGGIGSYNEQFF
TRBV5-1,TRBJ2-1,TRBD1,many,TGCGCCAGCAGCTTGGAAGACAGGGGACAAATTTACAATGAGCAGTTCTTC,CASSLEDRGQIYNEQFF
TRBV20-1,TRBJ2-2,TRBD2,-,TGCAGTGCGTCCGGGCTAGCGGGCGAATCGAACACCGGGGAGCTGTTTTTT,CSASGLAGESNTGELFF
TRBV2,TRBJ2-1,TRBD2,many,TGTGCCAGCAGTGACCCCAGAGGACGGGGGGTCTCTGAGCAGTTCTTC,CASSDPRGRGVSEQFF
TRBV2,TRBJ1-6,-,many,TGTGCCAGCAGCCAGGACGGGTTTAATTCACCCCTCCACTTT,CASSQDGFNSPLHF
TRBV9,TRBJ2-5,-,-,TGTGCCAGCAGCGTAGTCGCAGGGTTTGGAGAGACCCAGTACTTC,CASSVVAGFGETQYF
TRBV19,TRBJ2-7,TRBD1,few,TGTGCCAGTAGTAATTCCGGGACAGCGGTGGGCGAGCAGTACTTC,CASSNSGTAVGEQYF
TRBV15,TRBJ1-2,TRBD1,-,TGTGCCACCAGTCCCGACAGGGGGCAGGATGGCTACACCTTC,CATSPDRGQDGYTF
TRBV7-6,TRBJ1-6,-,-,TGTGCCAGCAGCCTTTACACCCCGAGCTCCTATAATTCACCCCTCCACTTT,CASSLYTPSSYNSPLHF
TRBV10-2,TRBJ2-5,-,many,TGCGCCAGCAGTGGGCCACCGGGACCAACGGTGGAGACCCAGTACTTC,CASSGPPGPTVETQYF
TRBV12-3/TRBV12-4,TRBJ2-7,TRBD1,many,TGTGCCAGCAGTAAGGGACAGTTGTCCTACGAGCAGTACTTC,CASSKGQLSYEQYF
TRBV7-2,TRBJ1-2,-,many,TGTGCCAGCAGCTTAGCGGCCCTCAATGGCTACACCTTC,CASSLAALNGYTF